The table lists the clone carrying this T cell receptor beta chain with a few counts. As yet, its antigen is unknown. The sample comes from a study of early T cells in non-severe SARS-CoV-2 infection. Study-wide background: Chains were unpaired, as sequencing was done on bulk RNA from unsorted whole blood.

Tagging with unique molecular identifiers was applied to individual cDNA molecules. A single record per CDR3 protein comes from TCRdb applying MiXCR to the 5' RACE reads. Among tens of thousands of distinct CDR3 sequences listed, around 10% were seen once. The study's findings and limits: Matching with VDJdb favored anti-spike CD8 responses (missing private and CD4 specificities).

Trimming shortened V by 5 bases and J by 3 bases, and 16 bases separated the two germline ends. This CDR3 region has 15 residues. The germline gives CDR1 SGHAT, CDR2 FQNNGV. J is TRBJ2-5 and V is TRBV11-2; no clear D. The receptor was isolated from an adult who was a healthcare worker with PCR-confirmed SARS-CoV-2 infection or an uninfected control (not recorded which). Specimen: whole blood. CDR3 amino acids: CASSPLAFSEETQYF. The CDR3, as DNA: TGTGCCAGCAGCCCTCTGGCCTTCAGCGAAGAGACCCAGTACTTC.